This T cell receptor beta chain appears in the sequencing data of a study of T cell repertoires in cytomegalovirus infection (dated by TCRdb to about 2019). With regard to the full study: Peptide stimulations targeted recently identified HLA-C-restricted CMV epitopes, whose presentation resists viral immunomodulation, together with well-studied HLA-B-restricted epitopes. Donor HLA type was relevant to the analysis, as public TCR beta signatures indicated carriage of CMV infection together with the matching HLA type.

Concerning this clonotype: What antigen it recognizes has not been identified. No base qualities exist here, and no much larger clone lies one base off it.

The sample's treatment or condition, from its label and the paper: in vitro stimulation with specific CMV peptide epitopes to enrich CMV-specific T cells. Instrument on record: Illumina HiSeq 1500. Starting from the raw public reads, TCRdb applied fastp trimming at Q25, assembled clones with MiXCR and retained in-frame beta chains. CDR3 protein sequences are deduplicated, and each keeps its most common genes and DNA. The sample profile shows more than 110,000 distinct CDR3 sequences; approximately 30% of them were found once. The biggest ten clones account for about 56% of the sample. Overall study results and their limits: Carriers of CMV infection plus the relevant HLA type were discriminated by the cumulative frequency of public TCR beta family members in the study cohort and in an independent roughly 400-donor cohort. The ex vivo response was dominated by HLA-C-restricted CMV-specific TCR beta clonotypes, which also provided the single most frequent clonotype in two of eight donors.

Sequences were derived from CD8+ T cells from cultured PBMCs, sampled from culture after CMV antigen stimulation. The clonotype was recovered from a human donor in good health (CMV status not recorded). Some clones in this sample may be carry-over from other donors' samples.

CDR3 sequence: CASSLTAGNEQYF. Here is the DNA: TGTGCCAGCAGCTTAACGGCGGGGAACGAGCAGTACTTC. The sequence is built from TRBV7-3 and TRBJ2-7; the D segment could be TRBD2, given 6 matching bases. Its CDR3 holds 13 amino acids, cysteine through phenylalanine. This entry keeps only the CDR3 DNA: 39 bases, framed from base 1. Deletion took 0 bases off V and 5 bases off J, with a span of 8 bases between the germline ends. The germline V gene gives CDR1 as SGHTA and CDR2 as FQGTGA.